A selection of T cell receptor beta chains follows, all from one sample in a study of tumor and adjacent non-tumor tissue in lung cancer. TCRdb passed the multiplex PCR reads through MiXCR, listing each CDR3 protein once. Of more than 85,000 distinct CDR3 sequences listed, 84% are singletons. The sample taken for sequencing was lung tumor tissue. The receptors stem from a man aged 65 to 85 with non-small cell lung cancer. Each CDR3 is given with its conserved first and last residue. The D gene is left open where the match is weak. Clone size, where shown, is once, few, many, or a class for clones that have expanded.

CDR3nt	CDR3aa	abundance	d_gene	v_gene	j_gene
TGTGCCATCAGCTTAGGCCGGGTAAGAGAGACCCAGTACTTC	CAISLGRVRETQYF	.	.	TRBV13	TRBJ2-5
TGTGCCAGCAGTTTTGGGTATTACGAGCAGTACTTC	CASSFGYYEQYF	many	.	TRBV7-9	TRBJ2-7
TGTGCAAGCAGTAACCCGGGACTAGCGGGAGGCGTAAGTGAGCAGTTCTTC	CASSNPGLAGGVSEQFF	.	TRBD2	TRBV6-6	TRBJ2-1
TGTCCCAGCAAACGGGGGCGAAACACTGGGGAGCTGTTTTTT	CPSKRGRNTGELFF	.	.	TRBV6-2/TRBV6-3	TRBJ2-2
TGTGCCATCAAGGACGTTTTAGGCTACGATGAGCAGTTCTTC	CAIKDVLGYDEQFF	.	.	TRBV10-3	TRBJ2-1
TGTGCCAGCAGTTCCCAACTTAAGGCTCAGTACTTC	CASSSQLKAQYF	.	.	TRBV6-2/TRBV6-3	TRBJ2-5
TGTGCCAGTAGTTACGGCGGCCTTCCCTACGGGCAGTACTTC	CASSYGGLPYGQYF	.	.	TRBV6-6	TRBJ2-7
TGCAGGGTTGGCGGGGAAGAGTACACTGAAGCATTCTTT	CRVGGEEYTEAFF	.	.	TRBV29-1	TRBJ1-1
TGTGCTAGCAGCTCCGGGATAGGGGGCATAACTTTCTTT	CASSSGIGGITFF	.	TRBD1	TRBV6-5	TRBJ1-1
TGCGCCATCAGACCGACCCTGGGGGTAGAAAGGGAAAATGATCGGTTCTTC	CAIRPTLGVERENDRFF	.	.	TRBV10-3	TRBJ2-1
TGCAGCATTAAAATAGGGGCCGCATTGAACACTGAAGGTTTCTTT	CSIKIGAALNTEGFF	.	.	TRBV29-1	TRBJ1-1
TGTGCAAGCAGCTTTGACCCTCCCGGGGAGCTGTTTTTT	CASSFDPPGELFF	.	.	TRBV5-5	TRBJ2-2
TGCAGTGCTAGACCTTTCCGGGGAGTTCGGACTGAAGCTTTCTTT	CSARPFRGVRTEAFF	many	.	TRBV20-1	TRBJ1-1
TGCGCTAGCAGCCAGCGACAGGAGAACACCGGGGAGCTATTTTTT	CASSQRQENTGELFF	.	.	TRBV4-1	TRBJ2-2
TGTGCCAGCAGCTTAATGTATAGCAATCAGCCCCAGCATTTT	CASSLMYSNQPQHF	.	.	TRBV7-2	TRBJ1-5
TGCGCCAGCAACTCGGGACAAGGGGAGGTCTATGGTTACACCTTC	CASNSGQGEVYGYTF	.	.	TRBV5-1	TRBJ1-2
TGTGACATCACTTCGGGACAAGGAGTACATGAGCAGTTCTTC	CDITSGQGVHEQFF	.	.	TRBV10-3	TRBJ2-1
TGCAGCGCTTGGGGGATGAACCCAGAGCAGTACTTC	CSAWGMNPEQYF	.	.	TRBV29-1	TRBJ2-7
TGTAGTGCTAGAGCTAGCAGCACTGGAAACACCATATATTTT	CSARASSTGNTIYF	.	.	TRBV20-1	TRBJ1-3
TGTGCCAGTAGCCCCCCCACCGGGACACCAACCTACGAGCGGTACTTC	CASSPPTGTPTYERYF	.	.	TRBV11-2	TRBJ2-7
TGCAGCGTCCTCGAACAGGGAACTAAAACTGAAGTTTTCTTT	CSVLEQGTKTEVFF	.	.	TRBV29-1	TRBJ1-1
TGCAACGTTGAGGCAGGGGGAGATACCCGGTACTTC	CNVEAGGDTRYF	.	TRBD1	TRBV29-1	TRBJ2-5
TGTACCAGCAGTACCCTGGTGGGGGCAACGGGTCAGCCCCAGTATTTT	CTSSTLVGATGQPQYF	.	.	TRBV6-5	TRBJ2-3
TGCAGCGTTATACTTTATGACAACGGGGTGGACAATGAGCAGTTCTTC	CSVILYDNGVDNEQFF	.	.	TRBV29-1	TRBJ2-1
TGCAGTATAGCCGTGGGGGGGACCCAGAACTTC	CSIAVGGTQNF	.	TRBD2	TRBV20-1	TRBJ2-5
TGCGCCAGCACCCAACCGAGTGGGCAAGAGACCCAGTACTTC	CASTQPSGQETQYF	.	.	TRBV4-1	TRBJ2-5
TGTGCCAGCAGCCCAACTAGCGGGAGAGGCGAGCAGTACTTC	CASSPTSGRGEQYF	many	TRBD2	TRBV5-4	TRBJ2-7
TGTGCCACCAGTGAGCCGGCAGGGGTTCAAGAGACCCAGTACTTC	CATSEPAGVQETQYF	many	.	TRBV24-1	TRBJ2-5